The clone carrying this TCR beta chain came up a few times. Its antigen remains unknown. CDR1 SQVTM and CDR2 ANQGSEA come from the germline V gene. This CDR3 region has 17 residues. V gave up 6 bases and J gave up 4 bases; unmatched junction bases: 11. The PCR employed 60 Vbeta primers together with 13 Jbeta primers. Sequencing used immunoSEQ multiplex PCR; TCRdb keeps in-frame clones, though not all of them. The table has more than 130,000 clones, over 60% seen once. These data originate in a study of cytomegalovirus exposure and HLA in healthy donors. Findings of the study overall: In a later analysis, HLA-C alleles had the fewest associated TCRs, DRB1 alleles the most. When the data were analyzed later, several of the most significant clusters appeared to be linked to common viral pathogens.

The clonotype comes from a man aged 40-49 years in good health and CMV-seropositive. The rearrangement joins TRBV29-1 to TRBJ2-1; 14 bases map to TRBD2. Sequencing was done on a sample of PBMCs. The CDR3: CSVSGTSGGSGYNEQFF. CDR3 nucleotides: TGCAGCGTCTCGGGGACTAGCGGGGGTTCAGGGTACAATGAGCAGTTCTTC.